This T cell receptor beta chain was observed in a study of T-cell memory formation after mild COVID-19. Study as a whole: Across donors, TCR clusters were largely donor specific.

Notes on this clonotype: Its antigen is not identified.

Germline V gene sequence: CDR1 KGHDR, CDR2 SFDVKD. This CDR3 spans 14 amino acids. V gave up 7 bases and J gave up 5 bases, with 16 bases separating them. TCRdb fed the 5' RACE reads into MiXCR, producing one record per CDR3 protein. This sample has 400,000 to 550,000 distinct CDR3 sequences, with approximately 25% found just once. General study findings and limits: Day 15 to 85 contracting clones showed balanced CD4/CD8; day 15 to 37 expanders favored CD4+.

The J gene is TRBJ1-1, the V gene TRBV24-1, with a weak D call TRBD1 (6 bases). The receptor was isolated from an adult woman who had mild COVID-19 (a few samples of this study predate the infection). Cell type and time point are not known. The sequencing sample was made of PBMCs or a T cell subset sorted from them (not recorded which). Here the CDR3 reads CATRKGELHTEAFF. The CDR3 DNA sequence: TGTGCCACCAGGAAGGGGGAACTACATACTGAAGCTTTCTTT.